The following is a TCR beta chain sequence with its context. The antigen remains undetermined. TCRdb's copy holds only in-frame clones and misses some; the assay was immunoSEQ multiplex PCR. This table has roughly 99,000 clones, about 85% appearing once. The entry originates in a study of T cell responses to AZD1222 COVID-19 vaccine. Findings of the study overall: Following two doses of AZD1222, Spike-specific TCR breadth and depth rose. In the spike-specific TCR repertoire, nearly half reportedly target unmutated variant regions. Most donors were white British and more were female, and clonal diversity was possibly underestimated.

The CDR3 totals 16 residues. Germline V gene data show CDR1 as MNHEY and CDR2 as SMNVEV (reference sequence). V lost 0 bases, J lost 4 bases, and 15 bases lay in between. The clonotype originates from an adult who received the AZD1222 COVID-19 vaccine. The material sequenced was peripheral blood, taken 28 days after the second AZD1222 dose. This chain links TRBV27 with TRBJ1-1; D possibly corresponds to TRBD1 (6 bases). The CDR3 DNA reads as TGTGCCAGCAGTTTATCAGGGTCTGGGGGGGCCACTGAAGCTTTCTTT. This codes for CASSLSGSGGATEAFF.